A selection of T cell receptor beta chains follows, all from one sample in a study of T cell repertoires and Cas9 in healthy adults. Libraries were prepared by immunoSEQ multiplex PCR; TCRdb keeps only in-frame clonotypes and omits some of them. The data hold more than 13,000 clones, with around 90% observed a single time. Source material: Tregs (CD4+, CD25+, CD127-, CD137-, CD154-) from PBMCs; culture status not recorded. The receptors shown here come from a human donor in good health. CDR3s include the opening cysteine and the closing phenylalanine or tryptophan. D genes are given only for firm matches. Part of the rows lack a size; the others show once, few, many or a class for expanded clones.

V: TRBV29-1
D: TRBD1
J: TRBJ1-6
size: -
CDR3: CGHSQGRGSPLHF

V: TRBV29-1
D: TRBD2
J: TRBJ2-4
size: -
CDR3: CSVGEGSFAWDKNIQYF

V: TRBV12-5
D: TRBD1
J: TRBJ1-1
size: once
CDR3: CASGSVQGAEAFF

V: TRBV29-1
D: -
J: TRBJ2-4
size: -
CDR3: CSVATGDSNIQYF

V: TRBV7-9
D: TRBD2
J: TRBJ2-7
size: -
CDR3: CASSLVSRGAYEQYF

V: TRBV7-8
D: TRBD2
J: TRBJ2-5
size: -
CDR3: CASSLREGRETQYF

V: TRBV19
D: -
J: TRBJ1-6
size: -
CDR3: CASSIDSESPLHF

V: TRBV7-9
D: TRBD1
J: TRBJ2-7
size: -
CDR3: CASSWDRWAYEQYF

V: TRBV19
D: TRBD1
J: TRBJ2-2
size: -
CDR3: CASRAGQGWTGELFF

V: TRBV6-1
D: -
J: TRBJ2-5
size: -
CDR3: CASDGRGGRETQYF